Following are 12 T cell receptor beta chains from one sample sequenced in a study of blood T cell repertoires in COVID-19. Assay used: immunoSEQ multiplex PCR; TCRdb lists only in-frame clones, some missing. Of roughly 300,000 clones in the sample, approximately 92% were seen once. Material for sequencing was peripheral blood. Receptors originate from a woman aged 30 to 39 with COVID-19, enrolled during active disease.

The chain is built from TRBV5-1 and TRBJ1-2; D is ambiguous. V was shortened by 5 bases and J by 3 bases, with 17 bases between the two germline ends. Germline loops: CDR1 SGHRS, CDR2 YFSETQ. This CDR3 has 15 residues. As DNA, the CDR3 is TGCGCCAGCAGTTTGCGAGGTCTCTCGGACTATGGCTACACCTTC. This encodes CASSLRGLSDYGYTF.

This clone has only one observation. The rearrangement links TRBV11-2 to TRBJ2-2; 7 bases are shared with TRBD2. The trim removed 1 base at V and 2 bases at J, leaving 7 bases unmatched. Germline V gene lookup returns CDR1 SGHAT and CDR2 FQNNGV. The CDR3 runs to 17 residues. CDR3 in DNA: TGTGCCAGCAGCTTAGGACAACTAGCGACTAACACCGGGGAGCTGTTTTTT. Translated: CASSLGQLATNTGELFF. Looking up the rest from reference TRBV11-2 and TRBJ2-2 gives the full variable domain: EAGVAQSPRYKIIEKRQSVAFWCNPISGHATLYWYQQILGQGPKLLIQFQNNGVVDDSQLPKDRFSAERLKGVDSTLKIQPAKLEDSAVYLCASSLGQLATNTGELFFGEGSRLTVL.

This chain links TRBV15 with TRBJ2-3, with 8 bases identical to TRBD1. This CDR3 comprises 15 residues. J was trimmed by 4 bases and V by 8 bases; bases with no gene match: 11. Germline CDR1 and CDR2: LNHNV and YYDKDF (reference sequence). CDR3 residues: CATARTGIFSDTQYF. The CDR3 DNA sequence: TGTGCCACCGCTCGGACAGGGATATTCTCAGATACGCAGTATTTT.

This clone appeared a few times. CDR3 in DNA: TGTGCCAGCAGCCGGACTGGGACTACGCAGTTCTTC. Translated, it gives CASSRTGTTQFF. The chain has TRBV7-9 and TRBJ2-1; 7 bases align to TRBD2. This CDR3 is built from 12 residues. Trimming removed 5 bases from V and 12 bases from J; junction bases left unmatched: 7. CDR1 is SEHNR and CDR2 is FQNEAQ in the germline V gene (reference sequence).

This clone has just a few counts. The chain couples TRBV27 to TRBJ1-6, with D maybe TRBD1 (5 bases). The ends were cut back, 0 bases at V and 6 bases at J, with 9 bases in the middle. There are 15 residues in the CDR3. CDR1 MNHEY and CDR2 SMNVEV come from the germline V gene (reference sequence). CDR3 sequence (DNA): TGTGCCAGCAGTTTATCGGGGGGTATTAATTCACCCCTCCACTTT. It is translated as CASSLSGGINSPLHF.

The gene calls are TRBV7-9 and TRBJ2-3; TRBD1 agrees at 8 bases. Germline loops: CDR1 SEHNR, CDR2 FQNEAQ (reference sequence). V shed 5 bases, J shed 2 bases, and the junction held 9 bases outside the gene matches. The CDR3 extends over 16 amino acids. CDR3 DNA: TGTGCCAGCAGCACCCTACCGGGACAGGCCACAGATACGCAGTATTTT. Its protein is CASSTLPGQATDTQYF.

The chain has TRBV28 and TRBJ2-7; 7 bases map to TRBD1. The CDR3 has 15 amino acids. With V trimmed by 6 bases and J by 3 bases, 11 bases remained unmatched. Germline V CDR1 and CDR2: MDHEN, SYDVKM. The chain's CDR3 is CASRTPTGRRYEQYF. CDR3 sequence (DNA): TGTGCCAGCAGAACCCCGACAGGGAGACGCTACGAGCAGTACTTC.

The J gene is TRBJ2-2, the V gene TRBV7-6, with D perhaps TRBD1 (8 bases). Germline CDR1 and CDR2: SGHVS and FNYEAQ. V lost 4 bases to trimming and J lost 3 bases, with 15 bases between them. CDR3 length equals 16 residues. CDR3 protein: CASSSWTGRDTGELFF. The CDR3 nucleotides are TGTGCCAGCAGCTCGTGGACAGGGAGGGACACCGGGGAGCTGTTTTTT.

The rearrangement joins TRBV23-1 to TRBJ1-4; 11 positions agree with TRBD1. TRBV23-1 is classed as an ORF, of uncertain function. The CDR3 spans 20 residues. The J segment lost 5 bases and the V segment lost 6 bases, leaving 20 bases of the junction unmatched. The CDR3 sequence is CASRPLIGGQGAQRNEKLFF. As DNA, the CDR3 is TGCGCCAGCAGACCCCTAATAGGAGGACAGGGGGCTCAGAGAAATGAAAAACTGTTTTTT.

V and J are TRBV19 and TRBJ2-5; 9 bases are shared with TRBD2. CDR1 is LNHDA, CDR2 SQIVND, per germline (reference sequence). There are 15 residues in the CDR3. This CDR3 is CPRGGGGAGQETQYF. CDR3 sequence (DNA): TGTCCCCGCGGGGGGGGCGGGGCGGGTCAGGAGACCCAGTACTTC.

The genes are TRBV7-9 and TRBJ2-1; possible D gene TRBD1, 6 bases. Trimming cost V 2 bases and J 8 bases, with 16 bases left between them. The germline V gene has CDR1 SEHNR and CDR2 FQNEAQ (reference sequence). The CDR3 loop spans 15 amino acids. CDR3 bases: TGTGCCAGCAGCTTAACCGGGACAAGGAGGCATGAGCAGTTCTTC. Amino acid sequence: CASSLTGTRRHEQFF.

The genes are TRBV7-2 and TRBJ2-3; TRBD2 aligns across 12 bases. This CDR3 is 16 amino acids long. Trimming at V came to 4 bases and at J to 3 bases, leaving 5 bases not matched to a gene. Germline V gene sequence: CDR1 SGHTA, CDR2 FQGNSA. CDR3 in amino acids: CASSSRLAGVTDTQYF. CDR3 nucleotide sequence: TGTGCCAGCAGCTCCAGACTAGCGGGAGTAACAGATACGCAGTATTTT.